Detailed here is one T cell receptor (beta chain). In germline, CDR1 is MDHEN, CDR2 SYDVKM. Trimming pared 2 bases from V and 8 bases from J, leaving 9 bases between. The CDR3 covers 12 residues. The data stem from a study of blood T cell repertoires in COVID-19. Overall study: PBMCs, B-cell-depleted T cells, or T cells were the source of the cDNA or gDNA that made up the material.

Clinical history reported by participants formed the basis on which cohorts were assigned. In the authors' methods: From reference gene primer amplification, estimates of nucleated cell counts were derived. Only in-frame clones appear in the TCRdb table, and some are missing; sequencing was by immunoSEQ multiplex PCR. The V and J calls and the clone size are those of that table, but D and trimming were determined from the DNA. The sample shows under 200,000 clones, approximately 86% of them seen only once. The TCR comes from a man aged 55 to 70 who had recovered from COVID-19. The chain recombines TRBV28 with TRBJ1-2; D remains unclear. Sequencing was carried out using PBMCs or T cells enriched from blood (not recorded which). This chain's CDR3 is CASSLQVGGYTF. The CDR3 coding sequence is TGTGCCAGCAGTTTACAGGTTGGGGGCTACACCTTC.